Below, 27 T cell receptor beta chains from the same sample are listed, as sequenced in a study of shared clonotypes between healthy human individuals. The method was immunoSEQ multiplex PCR; TCRdb's version includes in-frame clones alone and lacks a portion of them. The repertoire holds about 2.4 million clones, with around 90% as singletons. Sequenced sample: naive CD4+ T cells sorted from blood. The subset here: CD45RA+ positively selected. Every receptor here comes from a young man in good health.

The V and J genes are TRBV7-2 and TRBJ1-4; TRBD1 might be the D (6 bases). Germline-derived CDR1 and CDR2 are SGHTA and FQGNSA. The CDR3 sequence is 16 residues long. Trimming removed 0 bases at V and 4 bases at J, with 12 bases between. DNA of the CDR3: TGTGCCAGCAGCTTAGCTCAGACAGGCTTTAATGAAAAACTGTTTTTT. It specifies CASSLAQTGFNEKLFF.

This clone was detected once. Other DNA sequences in this specimen translate into the identical CDR3. The chain links TRBV5-4 to TRBJ2-5; maybe TRBD2 (6 bases). Looked up from germline, CDR1 is SGHNT and CDR2 is YYREEE (reference sequence). The germline V and J ends were trimmed by 4 bases and 4 bases, with 11 bases remaining between them. The CDR3 is 13 amino acids. CDR3 nucleotides: TGTGCCAGCAGCCGGGACTTGGGAGAGACCCAGTACTTC. Amino acids: CASSRDLGETQYF.

The chain joins TRBV7-2 to TRBJ2-3, with 8 bases that match TRBD2. The CDR3 has 16 amino acids. CDR1 is SGHTA, CDR2 FQGNSA, per germline. With 1 base clipped from V and 3 bases from J, the junction kept 6 bases outside the gene matches. CDR3 nucleotide sequence: TGTGCCAGCAGCTTAGGGGCTAGCGGGCGGACAGATACGCAGTATTTT. Its translation is CASSLGASGRTDTQYF. The entire variable domain, with the rest obtained from reference TRBV7-2 and TRBJ2-3, is as follows: GAGVSQSPSNKVTEKGKDVELRCDPISGHTALYWYRQSLGQGLEFLIYFQGNSAPDKSGLPSDRFSAERTGGSVSTLTIQRTQQEDSAVYLCASSLGASGRTDTQYFGPGTRLTVL.

The V gene is TRBV30, the J gene TRBJ2-5; the match to TRBD2 covers 7 bases. V dropped 0 bases and J dropped 4; count of bases not matched to a gene: 14. CDR1 is GTSNPN, CDR2 SVGIG, per germline (reference sequence). This CDR3 spans 17 amino acids. The CDR3 loop is CAWSVMIGGGRGETQYF. CDR3 DNA: TGTGCCTGGAGTGTAATGATTGGGGGGGGACGAGGAGAGACCCAGTACTTC.

The J gene is TRBJ2-5, the V gene TRBV28; TRBD1 matches 8 bases. This CDR3 has 13 amino acids. Trimming took 6 bases from V and 4 from J; bases not matched to a gene: 4. The germline V gene has CDR1 MDHEN and CDR2 SYDVKM. In DNA form, the CDR3 reads TGTGCCAGCAGACGGACAGGGAGAGAGACCCAGTACTTC. This gives the protein CASRRTGRETQYF.

The chain uses TRBV5-1 and TRBJ1-1; D is unclear. Trimming took 7 bases from V and 2 from J, leaving 15 bases between them. The CDR3 extends over 14 amino acids. In germline, CDR1 is SGHRS, CDR2 YFSETQ. The CDR3 DNA follows: TGCGCCAGCGGGATCGGTACCCTAAACACTGAAGCTTTCTTT. It specifies CASGIGTLNTEAFF.

This clone has only a few counts. This chain joins TRBV4-1 and TRBJ1-6, with D uncertain. CDR1 is MGHRA and CDR2 is YSYEKL in the germline V gene. The CDR3 sequence is 17 residues long. The V gene lost 5 bases and the J gene lost 0 bases, with 14 bases spanning the gap. This CDR3 is CASSTTTDSSYNSPLHF. CDR3 DNA: TGCGCCAGCAGCACCACGACGGATAGCTCCTATAATTCACCCCTCCACTTT.

V and J are TRBV19 and TRBJ2-5; the D gene is possibly TRBD2 (5 bases). There are 13 residues in the CDR3. Trimming cost V 0 bases and J 7 bases, with 9 bases left between them. The germline CDR1 and CDR2 sequences are LNHDA and SQIVND (reference sequence). CDR3 sequence reads: CASSIDEEGTQYF. The CDR3 region has the DNA TGTGCCAGTAGTATAGATGAAGAGGGGACCCAGTACTTC.

The chain couples TRBV18 to TRBJ1-3; tentative D call: TRBD1 (5 bases). Trimming cost V 2 bases and J 4 bases, with 18 bases left between them. CDR1 KGHSH and CDR2 LQKENI come from the germline V gene. The CDR3 contains 17 residues. CDR3 amino acids: CASSPTGTLSMGNTIYF. The CDR3 nucleotides are TGTGCCAGCTCACCAACCGGGACCCTATCTATGGGAAACACCATATATTTT.

The V gene is TRBV30, the J gene TRBJ1-5; no clear D. The germline V gene encodes CDR1 GTSNPN and CDR2 SVGIG (reference sequence). This CDR3 is built from 13 residues. V lost 1 base to trimming and J lost 7 bases, with 11 bases between them. The CDR3 protein is CAWSESKRQPQHF. The CDR3 nucleotides read TGTGCCTGGAGTGAGAGCAAACGGCAGCCCCAGCATTTT.

The chain recombines TRBV30 with TRBJ1-6, with 7 bases lining up with TRBD1. The germline V gene has CDR1 GTSNPN and CDR2 SVGIG (reference sequence). Trimming took 7 bases from V and 5 from J; bases not matched to a gene: 8. The CDR3 spans 14 residues. CDR3 bases: TGTGCCTATACAGGGGTGGCCCATAATTCACCCCTCCACTTT. Translated, it gives CAYTGVAHNSPLHF.

The chain employs TRBV7-2 and TRBJ2-7, with TRBD2 matching 9 bases. V shed 2 bases, J shed 5 bases, and the junction held 4 bases outside the gene matches. This CDR3 contains 14 residues. Germline V gene lookup returns CDR1 SGHTA and CDR2 FQGNSA. The CDR3 DNA is TGTGCCAGCAGCTTATTAGCGGGAGCTAACGAGCAGTACTTC. It encodes CASSLLAGANEQYF. Complete variable domain (other parts from reference TRBV7-2 and TRBJ2-7): GAGVSQSPSNKVTEKGKDVELRCDPISGHTALYWYRQSLGQGLEFLIYFQGNSAPDKSGLPSDRFSAERTGGSVSTLTIQRTQQEDSAVYLCASSLLAGANEQYFGPGTRLTVT.

CDR3 amino acids: CSVEVGSAYNEQFF. The CDR3 DNA is TGCAGCGTTGAAGTCGGCTCAGCTTACAATGAGCAGTTCTTC. The chain uses TRBV29-1 and TRBJ2-1; D not resolved. V lost 1 base to trimming and J lost 4 bases, with 11 bases between them. This CDR3 has 14 residues. Germline-derived CDR1 and CDR2 are SQVTM and ANQGSEA.

The chain links TRBV6-6 to TRBJ1-5; the D is unclear. In germline, CDR1 is MNHNY, CDR2 SVGAGI (reference sequence). This CDR3 is built from 14 residues. V was cut by 6 bases and J by 4 bases, with 13 bases left in between. This CDR3 reads CASSRQDFNQPQHF. DNA of the CDR3: TGTGCCAGCAGCCGTCAAGACTTTAATCAGCCCCAGCATTTT.

This clone has just one count. V usage is TRBV7-9 and J usage is TRBJ1-3, with D unresolved. The CDR3 is 16 residues long. CDR1 is SEHNR, CDR2 FQNEAQ, per germline (reference sequence). Trimming cost V 4 bases and J 0 bases, with 13 bases left between them. This CDR3 is CASSSLTGASGNTIYF. In DNA form, the CDR3 reads TGTGCCAGCAGCTCTCTCACGGGAGCCTCTGGAAACACCATATATTTT.

This rearrangement joins TRBV5-1 to TRBJ2-1, with 9 bases aligning to TRBD2. V gave up 4 bases and J gave up 1 base; unmatched junction bases: 15. Germline CDR1 and CDR2: SGHRS and YFSETQ. The CDR3 runs 19 residues. The CDR3 loop reads CASSGPGAGGPSSYNEQFF. The CDR3 DNA reads TGCGCCAGCAGCGGCCCCGGGGCGGGGGGGCCCTCATCCTACAATGAGCAGTTCTTC. Based on the CDR3 plus reference TRBV5-1 and TRBJ2-1, the full variable domain is KAGVTQTPRYLIKTRGQQVTLSCSPISGHRSVSWYQQTPGQGLQFLFEYFSETQRNKGNFPGRFSGRQFSNSRSEMNVSTLELGDSALYLCASSGPGAGGPSSYNEQFFGPGTRLTVL.

This rearrangement joins TRBV2 to TRBJ2-7; the match to TRBD1 covers 10 bases. The CDR3 contains 14 residues. Germline assignment: CDR1 SNHLY and CDR2 FYNNEI. V lost 4 bases and J lost 2; bases outside the gene matches: 2. The CDR3 region is CASSGQGAAYEQYF. DNA of the CDR3: TGTGCCAGCAGTGGACAGGGGGCGGCCTACGAGCAGTACTTC.

V gene TRBV7-2 combines with J gene TRBJ2-2; 11 bases line up with TRBD2. V trimming: 1 base; J trimming: 6 bases; junction bases outside the gene matches: 13. Germline CDR1 and CDR2: SGHTA and FQGNSA. The CDR3 is 19 residues long. The CDR3, as DNA: TGTGCCAGCAGCTTAGTTGGCCGAACTAGCGGGAGTTTCGCCGGGGAGCTGTTTTTT. This translates into CASSLVGRTSGSFAGELFF.

The table lists this clone with a count of one. The rearrangement uses TRBV4-1 and TRBJ2-3; D gene uncertain. The CDR3 runs 17 residues. Trimming shortened V by 5 bases and J by 3 bases, and 21 bases separated the two germline ends. Germline-derived CDR1 and CDR2 are MGHRA and YSYEKL. This CDR3 is CASSELRASPSTDTQYF. The CDR3 coding sequence is TGCGCCAGCAGCGAGCTTCGGGCTAGTCCCTCAACAGATACGCAGTATTTT.

The rearrangement uses TRBV5-1 and TRBJ1-2; D is undetermined. CDR1 is SGHRS and CDR2 is YFSETQ in the germline V gene. V lost 0 bases and J lost 6, with 9 bases in between. The CDR3 has 13 residues. The CDR3 nucleotides are TGCGCCAGCAGCTTGGAGTCCATACATGGCTACACCTTC. This sequence encodes CASSLESIHGYTF.

The chain combines TRBV27 with TRBJ2-5; 12 nucleotides agree with TRBD2. The J call may not be correct, given that the DNA end is closer to TRBJ2-7. CDR3 length: 14 residues. CDR1 is MNHEY, CDR2 SMNVEV, per germline (reference sequence). CDR3 in amino acids: CASRRLAGAYEQYF. Here the CDR3 DNA reads TGTGCCAGCAGACGACTAGCGGGAGCCTACGAGCAGTACTTC.

The chain has TRBV7-9 and TRBJ2-6; D unresolved. V was shortened by 0 bases and J by 0 bases, with 6 bases between the two germline ends. Germline CDR1 is SEHNR and CDR2 is FQNEAQ (reference sequence). The length of the CDR3 is 16 residues. This CDR3 reads CASSLASGSGANVLTF. The CDR3 coding sequence is TGTGCCAGCAGCTTAGCGTCCGGCTCTGGGGCCAACGTCCTGACTTTC. Variable domain in full (rest from reference TRBV7-9 and TRBJ2-6): DTGVSQNPRHKITKRGQNVTFRCDPISEHNRLYWYRQTLGQGPEFLTYFQNEAQLEKSRLLSDRFSAERPKGSFSTLEIQRTEQGDSAMYLCASSLASGSGANVLTFGAGSRLTVL.

The chain carries TRBV10-1 and TRBJ1-6; 8 bases align to TRBD1. Germline values: CDR1 WNHNN, CDR2 SYGVQD (reference sequence). J lost 8 bases, V lost 4 bases, and 10 bases had no gene match. CDR3 length: 16 amino acids. The DNA of the CDR3 is TGCGCCAGCAGTGTGGGACTGACAGGGGAAGATTCACCCCTCCACTTT. Translating it yields CASSVGLTGEDSPLHF.

This clone was found a few times. The rearrangement links TRBV7-9 to TRBJ1-1, with D possibly TRBD1 on 5 matching bases. Germline V gene lookup returns CDR1 SEHNR and CDR2 FQNEAQ (reference sequence). The CDR3 length is 14 residues. Trimming shortened V by 3 bases and J by 8 bases, and 16 bases separated the two germline ends. CDR3 coding DNA: TGTGCCAGCAGCTTCGGGGGGAGGGAGAGGGAAGCTTTCTTT. This gives the protein CASSFGGREREAFF.

The V and J genes are TRBV7-8 and TRBJ1-2, with D possibly being TRBD1 (5 bases). V was shortened by 4 bases and J by 8 bases, with 20 bases between the two germline ends. CDR3 length equals 15 residues. The germline gives CDR1 SGHVS, CDR2 FQNEAQ. The CDR3 DNA reads TGTGCCAGCAGCTCTCGGGGGGATGTAAAAGTAGGCTACACCTTC. This encodes CASSSRGDVKVGYTF.

Notes on this clone: Other nucleotide sequences from this sample produce the same CDR3. The rearrangement links TRBV5-6 to TRBJ1-5; D call uncertain. Germline CDR1 is SGHDT and CDR2 is YYEEEE. V was pared by 4 bases and J by 1 base, with 6 bases between. This CDR3 has 13 amino acids. The CDR3, as DNA: TGTGCCAGCAGCCTACGGAGCAATCAGCCCCAGCATTTT. It yields the protein CASSLRSNQPQHF.

The chain carries TRBV6-6 and TRBJ2-7; a weak D match, TRBD1 (6 bases). The germline V gene encodes CDR1 MNHNY and CDR2 SVGAGI (reference sequence). V was cut by 5 bases and J by 3 bases, with 14 bases left in between. CDR3 length: 14 residues. The CDR3 loop is CASSRRTDHYEQYF. In nucleotides, the CDR3 is TGTGCCAGCAGTAGAAGGACAGACCACTACGAGCAGTACTTC.